This T cell receptor beta chain comes out of a study of cytomegalovirus exposure and HLA in healthy donors. Primers for the PCR totalled 60 Vbeta and 13 Jbeta. TCRdb's copy holds only in-frame clones and misses some; the assay was immunoSEQ multiplex PCR. The sample consists of approximately 70,000 clones, roughly 67% of them appearing once. This clone appeared a single time. The clonotype was recovered from a man in his forties or fifties in good health and CMV-seropositive. Sequencing was done on a sample of PBMCs.

CDR3 sequence: CASIPGQGNYEQYF. The CDR3 nucleotides read TGTGCCAGTATCCCGGGACAGGGGAACTACGAGCAGTACTTC. The rearrangement uses TRBV19 and TRBJ2-7, with 10 bases that match TRBD1. Germline V lookup: CDR1 LNHDA, CDR2 SQIVND (reference sequence). V lost 7 bases to trimming and J lost 3 bases; unmatched junction nucleotides: 6. CDR3 length: 14 residues.